Below, 26 T cell receptor beta chains from the same sample are listed, as sequenced in a study of blood T cell repertoires in COVID-19. The data were produced by immunoSEQ multiplex PCR, yet TCRdb's version contains in-frame clones alone and is incomplete. The table includes 150,000 or so clones, roughly 86% detected once. The specimen sequenced was peripheral blood. The receptors were sampled from a man in his forties or fifties with active or convalescent COVID-19.

This clone has a single count. The chain links TRBV5-1 to TRBJ2-2; 9 nucleotides line up with TRBD1. The CDR3 covers 15 residues. V lost 4 bases to trimming and J lost 6 bases; unmatched junction nucleotides: 7. The germline V gene has CDR1 SGHRS and CDR2 YFSETQ. The CDR3 DNA is TGCGCCAGCAGCCTCACCGGGACAGGGCCCGGGGAGCTGTTTTTT. The encoded protein is CASSLTGTGPGELFF.

The chain links TRBV3-1 (or the pseudogene TRBV3-2) to TRBJ2-1; TRBD1 might be the D (5 bases). CDR3 length: 16 residues. Germline V lookup: CDR1 LGHDT, CDR2 YNNKEL (reference sequence). Between the trimmed V and J ends, which lost 1 base and 6 bases, there was a span of 16 bases. CDR3 protein: CASSQGWMGLINEQFF. The CDR3, as DNA: TGTGCCAGCAGCCAAGGGTGGATGGGGCTTATCAATGAGCAGTTCTTC.

This clone was recorded once. The rearrangement uses TRBV3-1 (or the pseudogene TRBV3-2) and TRBJ2-1; 7 positions match TRBD2. Unmatched junction bases numbered 7, after V lost 0 bases and J lost 2 bases. Germline assignment: CDR1 LGHDT and CDR2 YNNKEL (reference sequence). CDR3 length: 17 amino acids. The DNA of the CDR3 is TGTGCCAGCAGCCAAGATCTGGCGGGAGTCGCCTACAATGAGCAGTTCTTC. Its translation: CASSQDLAGVAYNEQFF.

The rearrangement joins TRBV7-2 to TRBJ2-2, with TRBD1 matching over 9 bases. Germline-derived CDR1 and CDR2 are SGHTA and FQGNSA. Trimming removed 5 bases from V and 7 bases from J; junction bases left unmatched: 11. The CDR3 totals 16 residues. The CDR3 loop is CASSQLDRGSNGELFF. The CDR3 DNA is TGTGCCAGCAGCCAGCTGGACAGGGGTTCGAACGGGGAGCTGTTTTTT.

The chain links TRBV19 to TRBJ1-3, with D hard to call. The CDR3 has 14 amino acids. Per germline, CDR1 LNHDA and CDR2 SQIVND (reference sequence). V was cut by 7 bases and J by 0 bases, with 10 bases left in between. The CDR3 nucleotides are TGTGCCAGTAATTACAGAAACTCTGGAAACACCATATATTTT. Its protein product is CASNYRNSGNTIYF.

This clone was seen a few times. J is TRBJ1-4 and V is TRBV7-9, with D possibly being TRBD1 (5 bases). CDR1 and CDR2 (germline): SEHNR, FQNEAQ (reference sequence). The CDR3 has 14 residues. Trimming left V 5 bases short and J 8 bases short, with 15 bases between. The chain's CDR3 is CASSHFGTDEKLFF. CDR3 nucleotides: TGTGCCAGCAGCCACTTCGGGACTGACGAAAAACTGTTTTTT.

This sequence joins TRBV4-1 and TRBJ2-5; D possibly corresponds to TRBD2 (6 bases). The CDR3 consists of 15 residues. Trimming pared 0 bases from V and 5 bases from J, leaving 13 bases between. Looked up from germline, CDR1 is MGHRA and CDR2 is YSYEKL. CDR3 bases: TGCGCCAGCAGCCAAGATGCGGGGATCGTGGAGACCCAGTACTTC. Its translation is CASSQDAGIVETQYF.

The genes are TRBV7-3 and TRBJ1-5; a weak D match, TRBD1 (5 bases). Germline lookup yields CDR1 SGHTA and CDR2 FQGTGA. The CDR3 length is 13 residues. V dropped 7 bases and J dropped 7 bases, with 14 bases sitting between them. CDR3 DNA sequence: TGTGCCAGCATGGGGGGGGACGACCAGCCCCAGCATTTT. Its protein product is CASMGGDDQPQHF.

V and J are TRBV5-1 and TRBJ2-2; the match to TRBD2 covers 8 bases. With 1 base clipped from V and 6 bases from J, the junction kept 8 bases outside the gene matches. The germline V gene encodes CDR1 SGHRS and CDR2 YFSETQ. The length of the CDR3 is 16 residues. As DNA, the CDR3 is TGCGCCAGCAGCTTGTCGGGGGGGCGAGGTGCCGGGGAGCTGTTTTTT. Protein: CASSLSGGRGAGELFF.

The chain is built from TRBV7-9 and TRBJ2-3; D is perhaps TRBD2 (6 bases). Deletions cut 4 bases from V and 5 bases from J, with 16 bases between. The CDR3 is 15 amino acids. CDR1 is SEHNR and CDR2 is FQNEAQ in the germline V gene (reference sequence). DNA for the CDR3: TGTGCCAGCAGCTCCGGACTACTGCAGGGAGATACGCAGTATTTT. It yields the protein CASSSGLLQGDTQYF.

The rearrangement links TRBV4-3 to TRBJ1-1, with a weak D call TRBD1 (6 bases). CDR3 length: 14 residues. The ends were cut back, 1 base at V and 1 base at J, with 7 bases in the middle. CDR1 and CDR2 from the germline V gene are LGHNA and YSLEER. Here the CDR3 DNA reads TGCGCCAGCAGCCAAGTGGGGGCGAACACTGAAGCTTTCTTT. It specifies CASSQVGANTEAFF.

V gene TRBV7-8 combines with J gene TRBJ2-5; perhaps TRBD2 as D (6 bases). Germline loops: CDR1 SGHVS, CDR2 FQNEAQ. The V and J ends lost 7 bases and 1 base respectively, with 13 bases between them. CDR3 size: 14 residues. The chain's CDR3 is CASNLQGLQETQYF. The CDR3 DNA reads as TGTGCCAGCAACCTCCAGGGACTCCAAGAGACCCAGTACTTC.

The V call is TRBV10-3, the J call TRBJ2-1; 7 bases are a match to TRBD2. The V gene's germline CDR1 is ENHRY and CDR2 SYGVKD. This CDR3 has 15 amino acids. J gave up 0 bases and V 6 bases, and 5 bases lay outside the gene matches. The CDR3 loop reads CAISWGGNSYNEQFF. In DNA form, the CDR3 reads TGTGCCATCAGCTGGGGGGGTAACTCCTACAATGAGCAGTTCTTC.

The J gene is TRBJ1-5, the V gene TRBV27, with TRBD1 matching over 9 bases. J gave up 1 base and V 6 bases, and 4 bases lay outside the gene matches. CDR1 is MNHEY and CDR2 is SMNVEV in the germline V gene (reference sequence). CDR3 length: 15 residues. DNA of the CDR3: TGTGCCAGCAGGTTGACAGGGGGAAGCAATCAGCCCCAGCATTTT. The encoded protein is CASRLTGGSNQPQHF.

V and J are TRBV14 and TRBJ2-7; 13 nucleotides agree with TRBD2. The CDR3 extends over 17 amino acids. Germline-derived CDR1 and CDR2 are SGHDN and FVKESK. J lost 0 bases, V lost 1 base, and 3 bases had no gene match. As DNA, the CDR3 is TGTGCCAGCAGCCAAGGGACTAGCGGGGGTTACTCCTACGAGCAGTACTTC. Protein sequence: CASSQGTSGGYSYEQYF.

This clone was recorded only once. This chain connects TRBV6-1 to TRBJ1-1; possible D gene TRBD1, 5 bases. CDR1 MNHNS and CDR2 SASEGT come from the germline V gene. The germline V and J ends were trimmed by 2 bases and 11 bases, with 9 bases remaining between them. The length of the CDR3 is 11 residues. The CDR3 bases are TGTGCCAGCAGTGAAATCCGGGGGGCTTTCTTT. Residues: CASSEIRGAFF.

The chain combines TRBV27 with TRBJ2-1, with TRBD2 identical over 16 bases. V shed 6 bases and J 7 bases; nucleotides not matched to a gene: 6. This CDR3 has 16 amino acids. Germline assignment: CDR1 MNHEY and CDR2 SMNVEV (reference sequence). The CDR3 nucleotides are TGTGCCAGCAGAACCGAGGGACTAGCGGGAGGGAATGAGCAGTTCTTC. Amino acids: CASRTEGLAGGNEQFF.

The rearrangement joins TRBV9 to TRBJ2-1, with 10 bases that match TRBD2. Germline-derived CDR1 and CDR2 are SGDLS and YYNGEE. This CDR3 spans 16 amino acids. With V trimmed by 3 bases and J by 4 bases, 7 bases remained unmatched. The CDR3 loop is CASSASGTSVYNEQFF. DNA of the CDR3: TGTGCCAGCAGCGCCTCCGGGACTAGCGTATACAATGAGCAGTTCTTC.

The genes are TRBV5-1 and TRBJ2-1, with 11 bases identical to TRBD2. Per the germline V gene, CDR1 is SGHRS and CDR2 is YFSETQ. This CDR3 is built from 17 residues. The junction had 6 bases not matched to a gene; V was cut back by 4 bases and J by 0 bases. CDR3 in amino acids: CASSPASGGTSYNEQFF. CDR3 bases: TGCGCCAGCAGCCCAGCTAGCGGGGGGACCTCCTACAATGAGCAGTTCTTC.

The rearrangement links TRBV7-2 to TRBJ2-3, with a possible D match to TRBD2 (7 bases). The length of the CDR3 is 17 residues. V lost 2 bases and J lost 0, with 15 bases in between. Germline values: CDR1 SGHTA, CDR2 FQGNSA. The CDR3 spells CASSLRVGGASTDTQYF. As DNA, the CDR3 is TGTGCCAGCAGCTTAAGGGTGGGGGGGGCAAGCACAGATACGCAGTATTTT.

The rearrangement uses TRBV6-5 and TRBJ1-1; 7 positions agree with TRBD1. The V gene end was trimmed by 0 bases and the J gene end by 5 bases; junction bases not matched to a gene: 9. The CDR3 extends over 16 amino acids. Germline V CDR1 and CDR2: MNHEY, SVGAGI. Here the CDR3 DNA reads TGTGCCAGCAGTTACTCTTATGGACAGGCGTGGACTGAAGCTTTCTTT. It encodes CASSYSYGQAWTEAFF.

Worth noting for this clone: The junction shows a germline mismatch at one end, possibly a read error. This chain links TRBV7-7 with TRBJ2-1; TRBD2 aligns across 7 bases. The CDR3 runs to 16 residues. The germline V gene encodes CDR1 SSHAT and CDR2 FNYEAQ (reference sequence). In DNA, the CDR3 is TGTGCTAGCAGCTTAGTCGGCAGCGGGGAGGGCAATGAGCAGTTCTTC. This gives the protein CASSLVGSGEGNEQFF.

This chain connects TRBV7-3 to TRBJ2-3; maybe TRBD1 (5 bases). Trimming left V 2 bases short and J 2 bases short, with 8 bases between. There are 14 residues in the CDR3. Germline values: CDR1 SGHTA, CDR2 FQGTGA. CDR3 DNA sequence: TGTGCCAGCAGCTTAGACGGACACACAGATACGCAGTATTTT. Residues: CASSLDGHTDTQYF.

V and J are TRBV29-1 and TRBJ1-1, with 12 bases that match TRBD1. V lost 8 bases, J lost 1 base, and 14 bases stayed unmatched. The CDR3 is made up of 17 amino acids. CDR1 is SQVTM and CDR2 is ANQGSEA in the germline V gene. This CDR3 reads CSSRMGQGAGWNTEAFF. The CDR3 coding sequence is TGCAGCTCTCGGATGGGACAGGGGGCGGGGTGGAACACTGAAGCTTTCTTT.

A note on this clone: The germline gene is not matched at one end of the junction; a read error may be the cause. The V call is TRBV7-7, the J call TRBJ2-3, with D possibly TRBD1 on 5 matching bases. The germline CDR1 and CDR2 sequences are SSHAT and FNYEAQ (reference sequence). This CDR3 has 15 residues. CDR3 in amino acids: CASSLSAGLGDTQYF. In nucleotides, the CDR3 is TGTGCTAGCAGCTTATCGGCAGGGTTGGGAGATACGCAGTATTTT.

A single count supports this clone. This chain uses TRBV6-5 with TRBJ1-5, with 7 bases lining up with TRBD1. Germline V gene sequence: CDR1 MNHEY, CDR2 SVGAGI. The CDR3 consists of 14 residues. V shed 6 bases, J shed 6 bases, and the junction held 8 bases outside the gene matches. The CDR3 DNA sequence: TGTGCCAGCAGCCTTCGACAGGGAGGTCAGCCCCAGCATTTT. It yields the protein CASSLRQGGQPQHF.